This TCR beta chain was obtained from a study of shared clonotypes between healthy human individuals (dated by TCRdb to the early 2020s). In terms of the full investigation: The cohort included three men and two women between 18 and 49 years of age. Per donor, three plates each were used for CD4 naive and CD4 memory, two for CD8 naive, and one for CD8 memory. Leukapheresis yielded between about 0.8 and 8.9 billion PBMCs per donor. Libraries were prepared and TCR repertoires were sequenced by different laboratories using diverse techniques, in order to increase sequencing depth and limit assay-specific biases. To estimate repertoire size and how much clonotypes are shared between individuals, the study performed deep sequencing of blood TCR repertoires from roughly five healthy adults. Paper-wide results and their limitations: Naive subsets generally had larger estimated clonotype richness than memory subsets did. The genetic and exposure-history diversity represented was limited by the small number of donors. Clonotypes shared by all four sorted-subset donors showed higher generation probabilities than non-shared clonotypes. Sampling was limited to blood, and TCR repertoires in tissue likely differ from TCR repertoires in blood. Rarefaction of sorted-subset datasets indicated incomplete sequencing despite the large sequencing depth. When a few donors were compared, the shared fraction of clonotypes was roughly 5% for naive CD4, about 4% for naive CD8, 2.3% for memory CD4, and about 0.36% for memory CD8. Pairwise subsampling indicated that sequencing depth was expected to affect the degree of clonotype sharing among donors.

TCR CDR3 regions were amplified from genomic DNA by multiplex PCR using the deep immunoSEQ assay. For each cell subset, the extracted genomic DNA was distributed evenly across all wells of several immunoSEQ 96-well plates, and each plate served as one replicate. For sorted subsets, 200 to 250 ng of genomic DNA, equivalent to roughly 30,000 T cell genomes, went into each replicate PCR. Purified libraries were quantified with a Qubit 3.0 fluorometer, sized on a Bioanalyzer 2100, and re-quantified with the KAPA Library Quantification kit. Every immunoSEQ 96-well plate was sequenced on a separate single-read 150-cycle Illumina NextSeq 550 flow cell. The authors processed their data as follows. Because only junctional sequences without quality scores were contained in the immunoSEQ output, filtering matching that applied to full-length reads could not be performed. To assign V/J genes and CDR3, sequences were annotated against IMGT germline references using PyIR, a Python wrapper for IgBLAST v1.9. Reads with weak V/J assignments (E-value above 1e-6), missing CDR3, stop codons, out-of-frame junctions, or ambiguous translated residues were removed. V3J clonotypes were defined as sequences sharing an identical inferred V gene, J gene, and CDR3 amino acid sequence. To compute the percentage overlap between repertoires, the number of shared unique clonotypes was divided by the size of the smaller repertoire. Three approaches were used to assess repertoire richness: RTK rarefaction, the Chao1 estimator, and Recon v2.1 estimates of unobserved clonotypes. For all TCRbeta clonotypes obtained by the gDNA method from several donors, generation probabilities were computed with OLGA. The clones in this table, taken by TCRdb from immuneACCESS, are in-frame only. Not every clone is retained; where verified, under half of the shortfall comes from an unresolved V gene, and the cause of the rest is unknown. Clone size and V and J calls were adopted from that table, with D and trimming inferred from the DNA. For this sample the table gives under 120,000 clones, of which less than 80% were detected only once. The ten top clones hold almost 25% of the sample.

Concerning this clone itself: Its antigen remains unidentified. No clone much larger than this one lies a single base away; base qualities are absent.

The donors were healthy, HIV-negative adults with no recently reported acute infections or vaccinations. Every donor was a Caucasian adult living in Nashville, Tennessee, USA. CD8 memory samples were composed of magnetically selected CD45RO+ cells combined with CCR7-negative CD45RA+ effector memory (TemRA) cells. Blood was obtained by leukapheresis, after which PBMCs were separated by Ficoll-Histopaque density gradient centrifugation and cryopreserved in liquid nitrogen vapor phase. Purity and quantity of every magnetically sorted T cell population were checked by analytical flow cytometry. Each sorted fraction had its genomic DNA isolated and then quantified by UV absorbance on a Nanodrop 2000c. This sequence was found in a woman in her twenties or thirties in good health. What was sequenced was memory CD8+ T cells sorted from blood. The cell subset or site tag for this specimen amounts to: CD45RO+ cells pooled with CCR7-negative TemRA cells.

The nucleotides are TGTGCCAGCAGTCATAACGTTCCCACTGAAGCTTTCTTT. This yields the protein CASSHNVPTEAFF. The V and J genes are TRBV5-5 and TRBJ1-1; the D gene identity is not certain. The V and J ends are trimmed by 5 bases and 4 bases, leaving 12 bases between them. The CDR3 holds 13 amino acids from the cysteine to the phenylalanine. The entry retains the CDR3 DNA only, 39 bases that are in frame from base 1. CDR1 and CDR2, per the germline V gene (reference sequence), are SGHKS and YYEKEE.